The 32 T cell receptor beta chains below were found in one sample sequenced in a study of T cell responses to AZD1222 COVID-19 vaccine. Assay: immunoSEQ multiplex PCR; the TCRdb copy retains only in-frame clones and omits some. Among about 140,000 clones listed, roughly 92% were seen once. Source: peripheral blood, taken 28 days after the second AZD1222 dose. Receptors were obtained from an adult who received the AZD1222 COVID-19 vaccine.

V and J are TRBV27 and TRBJ2-7; D is ambiguous. The germline gives CDR1 MNHEY, CDR2 SMNVEV (reference sequence). Deletions cut 2 bases from V and 6 bases from J, with 11 bases between. This CDR3 is built from 13 residues. CDR3 coding DNA: TGTGCCAGCAGTTTAGTCGGTAGCCGCGAGCAGTACTTC. This gives the protein CASSLVGSREQYF.

V gene TRBV7-6 combines with J gene TRBJ2-7; maybe TRBD1 (6 bases). V shed 1 base and J shed 4 bases, with 20 bases lying between them. CDR3 length equals 17 residues. CDR1 is SGHVS and CDR2 is FNYEAQ in the germline V gene. CDR3 region: CASSLGDIQGSSYEQYF. The CDR3 nucleotides read TGTGCCAGCAGCTTAGGGGACATACAGGGAAGTAGTTACGAGCAGTACTTC.

The V gene is TRBV3-1 (or the pseudogene TRBV3-2), the J gene TRBJ1-2; D call uncertain. Germline CDR1 and CDR2: LGHDT and YNNKEL (reference sequence). V lost 1 base, J lost 0 bases, and 12 bases lay in between. The CDR3 runs 16 residues. This chain's CDR3 is CASSQVSTGANYGYTF. The DNA for the CDR3 is TGTGCCAGCAGCCAAGTTTCGACGGGAGCTAACTATGGCTACACCTTC.

The chain carries TRBV7-9 and TRBJ1-4; no clear D. The length of the CDR3 is 14 residues. Germline CDR1 and CDR2: SEHNR and FQNEAQ (reference sequence). V dropped 5 bases and J dropped 5 bases, with 12 bases sitting between them. The CDR3 bases are TGTGCCAGCAGCGAGGGTAACAGAAATGAAAAACTGTTTTTT. As protein: CASSEGNRNEKLFF.

This chain links TRBV25-1 with TRBJ2-7; TRBD1 is a possible D gene (6 bases). Germline V CDR1 and CDR2: MGHDK, SYGVNS. V was pared by 5 bases and J by 1 base, with 15 bases between. The CDR3 loop spans 15 amino acids. The CDR3 DNA follows: TGTGCCAGCAGTAAACAGGGTATAAGGTCCTACGAGCAGTACTTC. This codes for CASSKQGIRSYEQYF.

This clone came up a few times. The chain joins TRBV15 to TRBJ1-5; D call uncertain. The CDR3 loop spans 15 amino acids. The germline CDR1 and CDR2 sequences are LNHNV and YYDKDF (reference sequence). V dropped 1 base and J dropped 2 bases, with 9 bases sitting between them. The CDR3 nucleotides are TGTGCCACCAGCAGAGGGAAGAGCGGCAATCAGCCCCAGCATTTT. Amino acids: CATSRGKSGNQPQHF.

As to this clone: The sample contains more than one DNA sequence encoding this CDR3. This chain connects TRBV6-5 to TRBJ1-1, with D maybe TRBD1 (5 bases). V lost 6 bases and J 5 bases, leaving 13 bases between the germline ends. This CDR3 is built from 13 residues. Per the germline V gene, CDR1 is MNHEY and CDR2 is SVGAGI. The CDR3 region has the DNA TGTGCCAGCAGCTATGGGGGGGGGACTGAAGCTTTCTTT. Translated, it gives CASSYGGGTEAFF.

The sample holds one count of this clone. The rearrangement joins TRBV5-1 to TRBJ2-3; D is perhaps TRBD1 (6 bases). V was trimmed by 6 bases and J by 0 bases, leaving 11 bases between them. The germline V gene has CDR1 SGHRS and CDR2 YFSETQ. This CDR3 region has 14 residues. The CDR3 nucleotides read TGCGCCAGCAAGGGGGTCATCAGCACAGATACGCAGTATTTT. Amino acids: CASKGVISTDTQYF.

This CDR3 reads CASSLGWDSLSSGNTIYF. In DNA, the CDR3 is TGTGCCAGCAGCTTAGGATGGGACAGTCTTAGCTCTGGAAACACCATATATTTT. The J gene is TRBJ1-3, the V gene TRBV7-9, with 7 bases lining up with TRBD1. J was trimmed by 0 bases and V by 1 base; bases with no gene match: 9. Germline V gives CDR1 SEHNR, CDR2 FQNEAQ (reference sequence). The CDR3 sequence is 18 residues long.

This chain joins TRBV19 and TRBJ1-2; D is perhaps TRBD1 (5 bases). The V gene lost 6 bases and the J gene lost 4 bases, with 18 bases spanning the gap. Germline CDR1 is LNHDA and CDR2 is SQIVND (reference sequence). This CDR3 has 15 residues. The DNA of the CDR3 is TGTGCCAGTAGCCTACAAGGACATGCGAGCTATGGCTACACCTTC. The encoded protein is CASSLQGHASYGYTF.

The V call is TRBV7-2, the J call TRBJ2-7; 9 nucleotides align to TRBD1. Germline V lookup: CDR1 SGHTA, CDR2 FQGNSA. V lost 4 bases, J lost 4 bases, and 5 bases stayed unmatched. The CDR3 contains 14 residues. CDR3 sequence reads: CASSSRDRDYEQYF. The DNA of the CDR3 is TGTGCCAGCAGCTCCCGGGACAGGGATTACGAGCAGTACTTC. Looking up the rest from reference TRBV7-2 and TRBJ2-7 gives the full variable domain: GAGVSQSPSNKVTEKGKDVELRCDPISGHTALYWYRQSLGQGLEFLIYFQGNSAPDKSGLPSDRFSAERTGGSVSTLTIQRTQQEDSAVYLCASSSRDRDYEQYFGPGTRLTVT.

The CDR3 DNA is TGTGCCAGCAGCCCGGTAGGGACAGTGTGGGGAGATACGCAGTATTTT. It is translated as CASSPVGTVWGDTQYF. The chain employs TRBV5-5 and TRBJ2-3; 7 nucleotides agree with TRBD1. The CDR3 is 16 residues long. Germline V gene data show CDR1 as SGHKS and CDR2 as YYEKEE (reference sequence). V gave up 4 bases and J gave up 5 bases; unmatched junction bases: 13. The full variable domain, its missing parts supplied by reference TRBV5-5 and TRBJ2-3, is DAGVTQSPTHLIKTRGQQVTLRCSPISGHKSVSWYQQVLGQGPQFIFQYYEKEERGRGNFPDRFSARQFPNYSSELNVNALLLGDSALYLCASSPVGTVWGDTQYFGPGTRLTVL.

The rearrangement joins TRBV5-3 to TRBJ2-7, with D perhaps TRBD2 (6 bases). TRBV5-3 counts as an open reading frame of uncertain function. V lost 2 bases and J 0 bases, leaving 15 bases between the germline ends. This CDR3 contains 16 residues. CDR3: CARSFCRGESSYEQYF. As DNA, the CDR3 is TGTGCCAGAAGCTTTTGTCGCGGGGAGAGCTCCTACGAGCAGTACTTC.

The V call is TRBV3-1 (or the pseudogene TRBV3-2), the J call TRBJ2-7; perhaps TRBD1 as D (7 bases). The CDR3 length is 17 residues. Germline CDR1 LGHDT, CDR2 YNNKEL (reference sequence). Trimming took 0 bases from V and 2 from J, leaving 17 bases between them. The CDR3 region has the DNA TGTGCCAGCAGCCAAGAAGGAGGGGGCTACCGAGCCTACGAGCAGTACTTC. The encoded protein is CASSQEGGGYRAYEQYF.

This chain connects TRBV20-1 to TRBJ2-7; D is ambiguous. From germline, CDR1 is DFQATT and CDR2 SNEGSKA (reference sequence). Trimming left V 3 bases short and J 7 bases short, with 13 bases between. The CDR3 spans 12 residues. CDR3 protein: CSASYPPEEQYF. DNA of the CDR3: TGCAGTGCTAGTTATCCCCCCGAGGAGCAGTACTTC.

V is TRBV28 and J is TRBJ1-2; D is ambiguous. The V gene's germline CDR1 is MDHEN and CDR2 SYDVKM. The CDR3 spans 14 residues. With 4 bases removed from V and 4 bases from J, the gap between germline ends came to 13 bases. CDR3 amino acids: CASSSEDGPYGYTF. CDR3 DNA: TGTGCCAGCAGTTCGGAGGACGGCCCCTATGGCTACACCTTC.

J is TRBJ2-7 and V is TRBV27; TRBD1 matches at 11 bases. V trimming: 5 bases; J trimming: 6 bases; junction bases outside the gene matches: 6. The CDR3 loop spans 14 amino acids. Per the germline V gene, CDR1 is MNHEY and CDR2 is SMNVEV (reference sequence). The CDR3 sequence: CASSLRTGGSEQYF. In DNA, the CDR3 is TGTGCCAGCAGTCTCCGGACAGGGGGCAGCGAGCAGTACTTC.

This clone was recorded a few times. This chain joins TRBV10-2 and TRBJ1-6; no firm D call. The CDR3 extends over 16 amino acids. Germline assignment: CDR1 WSHSY and CDR2 SAAADI. V gave up 5 bases and J gave up 3 bases, with 14 bases separating them. The CDR3 nucleotides are TGCGCCAGCAGTAAAACGGGGAATAACTATAATTCACCCCTCCACTTT. Encoded protein: CASSKTGNNYNSPLHF.

The chain has TRBV27 and TRBJ1-4; TRBD1 matches 9 bases. In germline, CDR1 is MNHEY, CDR2 SMNVEV (reference sequence). The V gene end was trimmed by 4 bases and the J gene end by 8 bases; junction bases not matched to a gene: 11. CDR3 size: 16 residues. CDR3 sequence reads: CASSWEPGQGVEKLFF. The CDR3 DNA sequence: TGTGCCAGCAGTTGGGAACCGGGACAGGGTGTAGAAAAACTGTTTTTT.

The CDR3 DNA is TGCGCCAGCAGCTTGGAGGCGGACACAGAGACCCAGTACTTC. Translated, it gives CASSLEADTETQYF. This rearrangement joins TRBV5-1 to TRBJ2-5; TRBD1 might be the D (5 bases). CDR1 and CDR2 (germline): SGHRS, YFSETQ. This CDR3 is 14 amino acids long. Trimming took 0 bases from V and 4 from J, leaving 10 bases between them.

This clone was detected a few times. V usage is TRBV28 and J usage is TRBJ2-2, with 14 bases aligning to TRBD2. Trimming removed 2 bases from V and 4 bases from J; junction bases left unmatched: 6. This CDR3 spans 18 amino acids. The germline gives CDR1 MDHEN, CDR2 SYDVKM. The CDR3 sequence is CASSLGTSGSAVTGELFF. CDR3 in DNA: TGTGCCAGCAGTTTAGGGACTAGCGGGAGTGCGGTCACCGGGGAGCTGTTTTTT.

V gene TRBV27 combines with J gene TRBJ1-1; the D is unclear. The length of the CDR3 is 13 residues. Germline CDR1 reads MNHEY; CDR2 reads SMNVEV (reference sequence). V was shortened by 4 bases and J by 2 bases, with 8 bases between the two germline ends. The CDR3 spells CASSYRLNTEAFF. The CDR3 region has the DNA TGTGCCAGCAGTTACAGACTTAACACTGAAGCTTTCTTT.

V is TRBV12-3 or TRBV12-4 and J is TRBJ1-2; TRBD1 might be the D (5 bases). V shed 7 bases and J shed 8 bases, with 17 bases lying between them. The CDR3 loop spans 13 amino acids. CDR3 bases: TGTGCCAGCACCGAGGGGCGGGGTCCCGGCTACACCTTC. Translating it yields CASTEGRGPGYTF.

V usage is TRBV15 and J usage is TRBJ2-7, with D possibly being TRBD1 (5 bases). The V and J ends lost 3 bases and 0 bases respectively, with 12 bases between them. The CDR3 is 15 amino acids. Germline V gene lookup returns CDR1 LNHNV and CDR2 YYDKDF (reference sequence). The CDR3 sequence: CATSRDSGASYEQYF. CDR3 nucleotides: TGTGCCACCAGCAGGGATTCTGGGGCCTCCTACGAGCAGTACTTC.

The chain employs TRBV3-1 (or the pseudogene TRBV3-2) and TRBJ1-2; TRBD1 matches 7 bases. V shed 4 bases and J 8 bases; nucleotides not matched to a gene: 10. From germline, CDR1 is LGHDT and CDR2 YNNKEL (reference sequence). CDR3 length: 14 residues. CDR3 coding DNA: TGTGCCAGCAGCCCGGGGCAGGGGGTCGAAGGCTACACCTTC. Its protein product is CASSPGQGVEGYTF.

This chain joins TRBV7-2 and TRBJ2-2; D tentatively reads TRBD1 or TRBD2 (5 bases each). Germline V gives CDR1 SGHTA, CDR2 FQGNSA. Trimming cost V 0 bases and J 1 base, with 9 bases left between them. The CDR3 consists of 16 residues. The CDR3 here is CASSLARGGNTGELFF. The CDR3 DNA reads TGTGCCAGCAGCTTAGCGAGGGGTGGGAACACCGGGGAGCTGTTTTTT.

V and J are TRBV7-3 and TRBJ2-7; D not resolved. Trimming stripped 5 bases from V and 3 bases from J, with 17 bases between. Germline V gene lookup returns CDR1 SGHTA and CDR2 FQGTGA. The CDR3 extends over 15 amino acids. CDR3 DNA: TGTGCCAGCAGCGAGAAAGGTCCCATCGGCTACGAGCAGTACTTC. This translates into CASSEKGPIGYEQYF. The full variable domain, rest sourced from reference TRBV7-3 and TRBJ2-7, is GAGVSQTPSNKVTEKGKYVELRCDPISGHTALYWYRQSLGQGPEFLIYFQGTGAADDSGLPNDRFFAVRPEGSVSTLKIQRTERGDSAVYLCASSEKGPIGYEQYFGPGTRLTVT.

This chain links TRBV3-1 (or the pseudogene TRBV3-2) with TRBJ2-1; the D gene is possibly TRBD1 (5 bases). Germline V gives CDR1 LGHDT, CDR2 YNNKEL (reference sequence). This CDR3 comprises 11 residues. V lost 8 bases to trimming and J lost 7 bases, with 9 bases between them. The CDR3 spells CASGAVNEQFF. The DNA of the CDR3 is TGTGCCAGCGGGGCGGTGAATGAGCAGTTCTTC.

The genes are TRBV19 and TRBJ2-7, with a possible D match to TRBD1 (5 bases). This CDR3 is built from 15 residues. Trimming took off 6 bases at V and 3 bases at J, with 18 bases between the two ends. The germline V gene has CDR1 LNHDA and CDR2 SQIVND (reference sequence). CDR3 DNA sequence: TGTGCCAGTAGGAGAACAGGTGGGCATATCTACGAGCAGTACTTC. This sequence encodes CASRRTGGHIYEQYF.

V and J are TRBV20-1 and TRBJ1-6; maybe TRBD1 (6 bases). The V end was cut by 3 bases, the J end by 13 bases, with 25 bases between. Germline lookup yields CDR1 DFQATT and CDR2 SNEGSKA (reference sequence). The CDR3 is made up of 16 amino acids. The CDR3 loop is CSASPGQSWGGSPLHF. DNA for the CDR3: TGCAGTGCTAGTCCTGGACAGTCCTGGGGGGGTTCGCCCCTCCACTTT.

The chain couples TRBV11-2 to TRBJ2-7; no reliable D call. Germline values: CDR1 SGHAT, CDR2 FQNNGV. V lost 1 base, J lost 3 bases, and 7 bases lay in between. This CDR3 has 13 residues. CDR3 protein: CASSLGDIYEQYF. The DNA for the CDR3 is TGTGCCAGCAGCTTAGGCGATATCTACGAGCAGTACTTC.

The CDR3 sequence is CASSRDGTGGTEAFF. DNA for the CDR3: TGTGCCAGCAGCCGAGATGGGACAGGGGGCACTGAAGCTTTCTTT. V gene TRBV3-1 (or the pseudogene TRBV3-2) combines with J gene TRBJ1-1; 11 positions agree with TRBD1. The V segment lost 4 bases and the J segment 4 bases; nucleotides outside the gene matches: 5. This CDR3 spans 15 amino acids. Germline V lookup: CDR1 LGHDT, CDR2 YNNKEL (reference sequence).